A selection of T cell receptor beta chains follows, all from one sample in a study of cytomegalovirus exposure and HLA in healthy donors. Libraries were prepared by immunoSEQ multiplex PCR; TCRdb keeps only in-frame clonotypes and omits some of them. The sample lists around 90,000 clones, roughly 86% occurring once. The specimen sequenced was PBMCs. Receptors were obtained from a human donor in good health. Both conserved end residues are part of each CDR3. The D gene is left open where the match is weak. The size field is filled for only some rows; it gives once, few, many or a size class.

D gene,V gene,J gene,clone size,CDR3 protein,CDR3 DNA
TRBD2,TRBV7-7,TRBJ2-5,-,CASSPSNSGRETQYF,TGTGCCAGCAGCCCCTCGAATAGCGGGAGGGAGACCCAGTACTTC
TRBD1,TRBV27,TRBJ2-1,-,CASSLGSGTAYNEQFF,TGTGCCAGCAGTTTAGGGTCCGGGACAGCCTACAATGAGCAGTTCTTC
-,TRBV6-1,TRBJ1-2,-,CASVLTWTADDGYTF,TGTGCCAGCGTTCTGACCTGGACTGCCGATGACGGCTACACCTTC
TRBD1,TRBV6-5,TRBJ2-1,once,CASSYTGTGTNEQFF,TGTGCCAGCAGTTACACCGGGACAGGGACCAATGAGCAGTTCTTC
-,TRBV6-5,TRBJ2-7,-,CASSSRLEWEQYF,TGTGCCAGCAGTTCCAGACTAGAGTGGGAGCAGTACTTC
TRBD2,TRBV6-6,TRBJ2-7,-,CASSSSGRSSYEQYF,TGTGCCAGCAGCTCTAGCGGCAGGAGCTCCTACGAGCAGTACTTC
TRBD1,TRBV10-3,TRBJ1-6,-,CAISLDRDNSPLHF,TGTGCCATCAGCCTCGACAGGGATAATTCACCCCTCCACTTT
-,TRBV5-5,TRBJ2-1,-,CASSPPGGPQGEQFF,TGTGCCAGCAGCCCCCCGGGGGGCCCTCAGGGTGAGCAGTTCTTC
-,TRBV18,TRBJ1-1,-,CASSPPTGNTEAFF,TGTGCCAGCTCACCGCCTACAGGTAACACTGAAGCTTTCTTT
TRBD1,TRBV6-1,TRBJ1-3,few,CASSEYRGSGNTIYF,TGTGCCAGCAGTGAATACAGGGGCTCTGGAAACACCATATATTTT
TRBD1,TRBV30,TRBJ1-1,once,CAPGQWNTEAFF,TGTGCACCGGGACAGTGGAACACTGAAGCTTTCTTT
-,TRBV9,TRBJ2-7,few,CASSVGAGTYEQYF,TGTGCCAGCAGCGTAGGGGCCGGAACCTACGAGCAGTACTTC
-,TRBV9,TRBJ2-1,once,CASSVGRDYIDEQFF,TGTGCCAGCAGCGTCGGGCGGGATTATATCGATGAGCAGTTCTTC
-,TRBV28,TRBJ1-5,-,CASSLLKPQGSQPQHF,TGTGCCAGCAGCCTTTTGAAACCCCAGGGATCACAGCCCCAGCATTTT
TRBD1,TRBV4-1,TRBJ2-1,-,CASSQPRSGQAPYNEQFF,TGCGCCAGCAGCCAACCCAGGTCTGGACAGGCCCCCTACAATGAGCAGTTCTTC
-,TRBV6-1,TRBJ2-1,-,CASSEKVARGAALLNEQFF,TGTGCCAGCAGTGAAAAGGTCGCACGGGGGGCAGCATTGCTAAATGAGCAGTTCTTC
-,TRBV5-4,TRBJ2-2,few,CASSFAGNTGELFF,TGTGCCAGCAGCTTCGCGGGAAACACCGGGGAGCTGTTTTTT
-,TRBV1,TRBJ1-1,-,CTSSRWTRAEAFF,TGCACCAGCAGCCGGTGGACCAGGGCTGAAGCTTTCTTT
-,TRBV5-6,TRBJ2-3,few,CASSPGLADTQYF,TGTGCCAGCAGCCCAGGTTTGGCAGATACGCAGTATTTT
TRBD2,TRBV18,TRBJ2-1,-,CASSPGGGGYNEQFF,TGTGCCAGCTCACCAGGCGGGGGAGGCTACAATGAGCAGTTCTTC
TRBD1,TRBV7-9,TRBJ2-6,once,CASSPLTGWGANVLTF,TGTGCCAGCAGCCCCCTGACAGGGTGGGGGGCCAACGTCCTGACTTTC
TRBD2,TRBV27,TRBJ2-1,-,CASSLMGLAGNEQFF,TGTGCCAGCAGTTTAATGGGACTAGCGGGCAATGAGCAGTTCTTC
TRBD1,TRBV25-1,TRBJ1-6,-,CASRDRVFNSPLHF,TGTGCCAGCCGGGACAGGGTCTTTAATTCACCCCTCCACTTT
-,TRBV28,TRBJ2-7,once,CASRGSGSFYEQYF,TGTGCCAGCAGAGGTAGTGGGAGTTTCTACGAGCAGTACTTC
TRBD2,TRBV18,TRBJ2-1,medium-sized,CASSPPTSGTSGRGSYNEQFF,TGTGCCAGCTCACCACCAACTTCCGGCACTAGCGGGAGGGGCTCCTACAATGAGCAGTTCTTC
-,TRBV2,TRBJ2-3,-,CASRLSAYPADTQYF,TGTGCCAGCAGACTTAGCGCCTACCCCGCAGATACGCAGTATTTT